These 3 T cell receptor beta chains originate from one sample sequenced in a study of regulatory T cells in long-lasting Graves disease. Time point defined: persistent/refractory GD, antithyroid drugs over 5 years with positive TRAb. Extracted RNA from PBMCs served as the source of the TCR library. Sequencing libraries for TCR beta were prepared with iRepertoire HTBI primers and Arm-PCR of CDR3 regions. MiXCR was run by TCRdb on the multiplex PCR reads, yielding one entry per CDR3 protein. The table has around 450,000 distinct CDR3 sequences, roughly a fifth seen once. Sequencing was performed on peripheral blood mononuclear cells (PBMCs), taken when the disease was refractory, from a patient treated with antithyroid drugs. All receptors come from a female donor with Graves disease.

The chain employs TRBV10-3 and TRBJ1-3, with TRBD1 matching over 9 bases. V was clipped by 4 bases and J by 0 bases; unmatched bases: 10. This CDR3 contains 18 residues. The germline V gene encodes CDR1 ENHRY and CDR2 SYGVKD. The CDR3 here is CAISGSHRGPNSGNTIYF. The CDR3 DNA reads TGTGCCATCAGTGGCAGCCACAGGGGGCCAAACTCTGGAAACACCATATATTTT.

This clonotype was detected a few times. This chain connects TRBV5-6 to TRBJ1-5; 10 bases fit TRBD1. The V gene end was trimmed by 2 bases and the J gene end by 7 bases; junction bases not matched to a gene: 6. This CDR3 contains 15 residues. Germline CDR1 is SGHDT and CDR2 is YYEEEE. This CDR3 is CASSFGDRGLQPQHF. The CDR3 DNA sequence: TGTGCCAGCAGCTTTGGGGACAGGGGACTCCAGCCCCAGCATTTT.

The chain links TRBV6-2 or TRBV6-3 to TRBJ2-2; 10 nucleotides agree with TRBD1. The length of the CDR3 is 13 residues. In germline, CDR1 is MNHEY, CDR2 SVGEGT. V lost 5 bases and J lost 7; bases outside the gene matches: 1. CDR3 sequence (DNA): TGTGCCAGCAGTGGGACAGGGGTCGGGGAGCTGTTTTTT. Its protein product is CASSGTGVGELFF.